These 16 T cell receptor beta chains were all obtained from the same sample, sequenced in a study of graft-versus-host responses after intestinal transplantation. These TCRs are of unknown antigen specificity. Profiled with immunoSEQ multiplex PCR; TCRdb holds only in-frame clones, not every one. The table has under 95,000 clones, around 89% seen once. This specimen was unstimulated CD4+ T cells sorted from spleen or lymph node cells, taken before transplant. The source is a human donor who was the organ donor for an intestinal transplant.

A single count supports this clone. This rearrangement joins TRBV7-9 to TRBJ2-5; 10 bases map to TRBD2. With 0 bases clipped from V and 4 bases from J, the junction kept 5 bases outside the gene matches. This CDR3 is 16 amino acids long. Germline V CDR1 and CDR2: SEHNR, FQNEAQ (reference sequence). Here the CDR3 reads CASSLAPGLAPETQYF. DNA for the CDR3: TGTGCCAGCAGCTTAGCCCCGGGACTAGCGCCAGAGACCCAGTACTTC.

The V call is TRBV27, the J call TRBJ2-7; 9 positions agree with TRBD1. Trimming removed 6 bases from V and 3 bases from J; junction bases left unmatched: 3. The CDR3 has 13 amino acids. Germline V gene lookup returns CDR1 MNHEY and CDR2 SMNVEV (reference sequence). In DNA, the CDR3 is TGTGCCAGCAGCAGGACAGGGGACTACGAGCAGTACTTC. Translated: CASSRTGDYEQYF.

This sequence joins TRBV28 and TRBJ2-7, with D possibly being TRBD2 (5 bases). The V gene lost 2 bases and the J gene lost 1 base, with 9 bases spanning the gap. CDR3 length equals 14 residues. The germline CDR1 and CDR2 sequences are MDHEN and SYDVKM. The CDR3: CASSLRLLSYEQYF. DNA for the CDR3: TGTGCCAGCAGTTTAAGACTACTATCCTACGAGCAGTACTTC. Full variable domain (outside the CDR3, taken from reference TRBV28 and TRBJ2-7): DVKVTQSSRYLVKRTGEKVFLECVQDMDHENMFWYRQDPGLGLRLIYFSYDVKMKEKGDIPEGYSVSREKKERFSLILESASTNQTSMYLCASSLRLLSYEQYFGPGTRLTVT.

The chain uses TRBV4-2 and TRBJ1-2, with TRBD1 matching over 10 bases. This CDR3 has 13 amino acids. Germline values: CDR1 LGHNA, CDR2 YNFKEQ. The V and J ends lost 5 bases and 8 bases, in that order; junction bases with no gene match: 5. CDR3 residues: CASSTGTGVGYTF. The CDR3 DNA reads as TGTGCCAGCAGCACCGGGACAGGGGTCGGCTACACCTTC.

V gene TRBV21-1 combines with J gene TRBJ1-5. TRBV21-1 counts as a pseudogene. This CDR3 has 14 amino acids. This CDR3 is CASTTRERGQPQHF. CDR3 bases: TGTGCCAGCACCACCCGGGAGAGAGGTCAGCCCCAGCATTTT.

The chain has TRBV4-1 and TRBJ2-3; 9 positions agree with TRBD1. The CDR3 spans 16 residues. The V gene end was trimmed by 3 bases and the J gene end by 3 bases; junction bases not matched to a gene: 7. The germline CDR1 and CDR2 sequences are MGHRA and YSYEKL. The CDR3 DNA is TGCGCCAGCAGCCACCCTCGGGACAGGGTGACAGATACGCAGTATTTT. Amino acid sequence: CASSHPRDRVTDTQYF.

V usage is TRBV5-1 and J usage is TRBJ1-2; no definite D call. The ends were cut back, 4 bases at V and 8 bases at J, with 15 bases in the middle. Germline CDR1 and CDR2: SGHRS and YFSETQ. The CDR3 is 13 amino acids. CDR3 DNA: TGCGCCAGCAGCCCGCGAACCCCCATCGGCTACACCTTC. Its translation is CASSPRTPIGYTF. The complete variable domain, with remaining parts taken from reference TRBV5-1 and TRBJ1-2, reads KAGVTQTPRYLIKTRGQQVTLSCSPISGHRSVSWYQQTPGQGLQFLFEYFSETQRNKGNFPGRFSGRQFSNSRSEMNVSTLELGDSALYLCASSPRTPIGYTFGSGTRLTVV.

The chain links TRBV29-1 to TRBJ2-1; TRBD2 might be the D (7 bases). The length of the CDR3 is 12 residues. V was clipped by 7 bases and J by 13 bases, with 20 bases between them. CDR1 is SQVTM, CDR2 ANQGSEA, per germline. CDR3 coding DNA: TGCAGCGCGGGGTTCGGGGGGCGAAATCAGTTCTTC. Translated, it gives CSAGFGGRNQFF.

The V and J genes are TRBV7-2 and TRBJ2-2; TRBD2 agrees at 16 bases. The V gene end was trimmed by 2 bases and the J gene end by 8 bases; junction bases not matched to a gene: 5. Germline V lookup: CDR1 SGHTA, CDR2 FQGNSA. This CDR3 spans 17 amino acids. The CDR3 region is CASSLYGTSGRGGELFF. The CDR3 nucleotides are TGTGCCAGCAGCTTATACGGGACTAGCGGGAGGGGAGGGGAGCTGTTTTTT.

The V and J genes are TRBV18 and TRBJ1-6; tentative D call: TRBD1 (6 bases). This CDR3 has 16 residues. Trimming cost V 0 bases and J 5 bases, with 11 bases left between them. Per the germline V gene, CDR1 is KGHSH and CDR2 is LQKENI. The CDR3 DNA reads as TGTGCCAGCTCACCACCGATCACAGGGAATAATTCACCCCTCCACTTT. Translated, it gives CASSPPITGNNSPLHF.

The chain employs TRBV5-4 and TRBJ1-2, with a tentative D call TRBD1 (5 bases). The germline V and J ends were trimmed by 3 bases and 8 bases, with 11 bases remaining between them. This CDR3 is 12 amino acids long. Germline CDR1 reads SGHNT; CDR2 reads YYREEE (reference sequence). The CDR3 loop is CASSWGGRGYTF. The CDR3 DNA is TGTGCCAGCAGCTGGGGGGGACGGGGCTACACCTTC.

The chain links TRBV5-1 to TRBJ2-7, with a weak D call TRBD1 (6 bases). This CDR3 is 17 amino acids long. Trimming removed 1 base at V and 0 bases at J, with 17 bases between. The germline gives CDR1 SGHRS, CDR2 YFSETQ. CDR3 protein: CASSLMKRGTSSYEQYF. The DNA of the CDR3 is TGCGCCAGCAGCTTGATGAAGAGGGGGACCTCCTCCTACGAGCAGTACTTC.

The V gene is TRBV18, the J gene TRBJ2-5; the match to TRBD2 covers 9 bases. The CDR3 covers 14 residues. CDR1 and CDR2 from the germline V gene are KGHSH and LQKENI. V lost 2 bases to trimming and J lost 5 bases; unmatched junction nucleotides: 3. CDR3 region: CASSPTSGLETQYF. As DNA, the CDR3 is TGTGCCAGCTCACCAACTAGCGGGTTGGAGACCCAGTACTTC.

The chain carries TRBV19 and TRBJ2-7, with D possibly matching TRBD2 (5 bases). Deletions cut 6 bases from V and 2 bases from J, with 20 bases between. This CDR3 region has 16 residues. Per the germline V gene, CDR1 is LNHDA and CDR2 is SQIVND (reference sequence). The CDR3 nucleotides are TGTGCCAGTAGGCCCTCTGTGGCGGGCGTGACCTACGAGCAGTACTTC. Its protein product is CASRPSVAGVTYEQYF.

The rearrangement uses TRBV5-1 and TRBJ2-5, with TRBD2 as a possible D gene (6 bases). Trimming pared 0 bases from V and 5 bases from J, leaving 14 bases between. CDR3 length equals 15 residues. The germline CDR1 and CDR2 sequences are SGHRS and YFSETQ. The CDR3 sequence is CASSLGAAGRETQYF. The CDR3 nucleotides are TGCGCCAGCAGCTTGGGCGCCGCGGGACGGGAGACCCAGTACTTC.

The V gene is TRBV2, the J gene TRBJ2-3, with D hard to call. Germline values: CDR1 SNHLY, CDR2 FYNNEI. V shed 4 bases and J shed 3 bases, with 2 bases lying between them. The CDR3 is 11 amino acids. CDR3 in amino acids: CASSVTDTQYF. The CDR3 DNA reads as TGTGCCAGCAGTGTAACAGATACGCAGTATTTT.